This T cell receptor beta chain emerged from a study of Ad26.COV2.S vaccination and SARS-CoV-2 variants. V shed 5 bases and J 8 bases; nucleotides not matched to a gene: 13. The germline V gene encodes CDR1 MDHEN and CDR2 SYDVKM. The CDR3 has 16 amino acids. The repertoire was sequenced with immunoSEQ multiplex PCR; TCRdb's copy has only in-frame clones and lacks some. The sample lists about 500,000 clones; 89% were seen once. Treatment given: some 20 received Ad26.COV2.S at low or high dose, single or two shots; about five received placebo; per-sample allocation not given. All samples were drawn on day 63, counting from the first vaccine or placebo injection. It was Wuhan-strain SARS-CoV-2 spike that the Ad26 vaccine vector expressed.

The clonotype was recovered from a person aged 18-65 years who received the Ad26.COV2.S COVID-19 vaccine or a placebo. The chain is built from TRBV28 and TRBJ2-1, with 9 bases that match TRBD2. Sample: peripheral blood, taken in a trial of Ad26.COV2.S vaccine versus placebo. CDR3 coding DNA: TGTGCCAGCAGTCCTATAGCGGGAGTCGAGGCGGATGAGCAGTTCTTC. Its translation is CASSPIAGVEADEQFF.